This TCR beta chain was identified in a study of monozygotic twins with inflammatory bowel disease. Study-wide findings and caveats: It was not supported that a single strong signal or clonotype was associated with IBD.

On this clonotype: What it recognizes is unknown.

Germline V lookup: CDR1 LNHDA, CDR2 SQIVND (reference sequence). The CDR3 loop spans 17 amino acids. TCRdb re-called the 5' RACE reads and shows each CDR3 protein once, DNA omitted. This table holds 350,000 to 500,000 distinct CDR3 sequences. The source of this sequence is a human donor with ulcerative colitis or Crohn's disease, or a healthy co-twin of an affected twin (not recorded which). Sequenced input: blood. The chain is built from TRBV19 and TRBJ1-5; the TCRdb D gene call, TRBD1, has no DNA to confirm it. CDR3: CASSEDSGQAFNQPQHF.